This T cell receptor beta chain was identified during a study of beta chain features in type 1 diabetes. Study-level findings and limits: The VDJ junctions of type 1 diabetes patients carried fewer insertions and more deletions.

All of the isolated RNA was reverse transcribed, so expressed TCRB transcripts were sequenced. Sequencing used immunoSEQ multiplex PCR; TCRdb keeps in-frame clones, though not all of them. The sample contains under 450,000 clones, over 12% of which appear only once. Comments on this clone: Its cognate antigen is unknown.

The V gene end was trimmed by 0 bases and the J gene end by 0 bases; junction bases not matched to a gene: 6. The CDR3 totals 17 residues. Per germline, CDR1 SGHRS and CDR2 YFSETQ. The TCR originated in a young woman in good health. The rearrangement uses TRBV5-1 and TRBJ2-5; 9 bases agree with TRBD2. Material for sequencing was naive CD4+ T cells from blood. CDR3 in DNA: TGCGCCAGCAGCTTGGACGGCGGGGGGGGTTACCAAGAGACCCAGTACTTC. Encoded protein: CASSLDGGGGYQETQYF.